The 6 T cell receptor beta chains listed next were all sequenced from one sample in a study of blood T cell repertoires in COVID-19 (dated by TCRdb to the early 2020s). Library creation used the immunoSEQ multiplex PCR assay. Held by TCRdb, this immuneACCESS table contains in-frame sequences only and omits some clones. Under half of the omission traces to an unresolved V gene where checked; the cause of the rest is unknown. The sample profile shows 88,000 or so clones; 82% of them were found once. Of the sample, about an eighth falls within the top ten clones. The source material was peripheral blood. The receptors originated from an older man with acute or convalescent COVID-19.

V is TRBV5-1 and J is TRBJ2-1, with D uncertain. Per germline, CDR1 SGHRS and CDR2 YFSETQ. CDR3 size: 14 residues. The germline V and J ends were trimmed by 1 base and 5 bases, with 10 bases remaining between them. CDR3 region: CASSLMGPNNEQFF. The CDR3 bases are TGCGCCAGCAGCTTGATGGGCCCTAACAATGAGCAGTTCTTC.

This rearrangement joins TRBV5-1 to TRBJ2-6; D not resolved. The CDR3 sequence is 14 residues long. V gave up 4 bases and J gave up 0 bases, with 5 bases separating them. Germline V gene sequence: CDR1 SGHRS, CDR2 YFSETQ. The CDR3 DNA reads TGCGCCAGCAGCGTATACTCTGGGGCCAACGTCCTGACTTTC. Its translation is CASSVYSGANVLTF. The full variable domain, with the rest looked up from reference TRBV5-1 and TRBJ2-6, is KAGVTQTPRYLIKTRGQQVTLSCSPISGHRSVSWYQQTPGQGLQFLFEYFSETQRNKGNFPGRFSGRQFSNSRSEMNVSTLELGDSALYLCASSVYSGANVLTFGAGSRLTVL.

This chain uses TRBV2 with TRBJ1-2; D is perhaps TRBD1 (6 bases). Trimming pared 8 bases from V and 7 bases from J, leaving 14 bases between. The CDR3 spans 12 residues. The germline gives CDR1 SNHLY, CDR2 FYNNEI. DNA of the CDR3: TGTGCCAGCGGTTTAGGGGGAAGTGGCTACACCTTC. It translates to CASGLGGSGYTF.

The chain combines TRBV9 with TRBJ2-2; TRBD1 aligns across 7 bases. J was trimmed by 4 bases and V by 4 bases; bases with no gene match: 10. The CDR3 has 16 residues. The germline V gene encodes CDR1 SGDLS and CDR2 YYNGEE. In DNA form, the CDR3 reads TGTGCCAGCAGCCCTCCAACAGGGGTACTCACCGGGGAGCTGTTTTTT. As protein: CASSPPTGVLTGELFF.

V gene TRBV25-1 combines with J gene TRBJ2-7; a possible D gene is TRBD1 (6 bases). The CDR3 consists of 15 residues. Germline V gene data show CDR1 as MGHDK and CDR2 as SYGVNS. The V end lost 4 bases, the J end lost 3 bases, and 16 bases lay between the germline ends. This chain's CDR3 is CASSGPETGVYEQYF. The CDR3 DNA is TGTGCCAGCAGTGGCCCCGAGACAGGAGTCTACGAGCAGTACTTC.

The V gene is TRBV10-3, the J gene TRBJ2-2, with D perhaps matching TRBD2 (5 bases). With 9 bases removed from V and 6 bases from J, the gap between germline ends came to 8 bases. The CDR3 length is 11 residues. The germline gives CDR1 ENHRY, CDR2 SYGVKD. The CDR3 DNA is TGTGCCATAGAGGGTGCCGGGGAGCTGTTTTTT. It specifies CAIEGAGELFF.